This T cell receptor beta chain came from a study of cytomegalovirus exposure and HLA in healthy donors. The PCR was carried out with 60 Vbeta primers and 13 Jbeta primers. Sequencing used immunoSEQ multiplex PCR; TCRdb keeps in-frame clones, though not all of them. Of roughly 84,000 clones in the sample, around 85% were seen once. Per the germline V gene, CDR1 is SQVTM and CDR2 is ANQGSEA. The CDR3 covers 12 residues. Trimming cost V 6 bases and J 3 bases; bases outside gene matches: 3. The origin of this receptor is a human donor in good health. The chain employs TRBV29-1 and TRBJ2-7, with 9 bases aligning to TRBD1. Material: PBMCs. The CDR3 DNA follows: TGCAGCGTAGCGACAGGGGGCTACGAGCAGTACTTC. The encoded protein is CSVATGGYEQYF.